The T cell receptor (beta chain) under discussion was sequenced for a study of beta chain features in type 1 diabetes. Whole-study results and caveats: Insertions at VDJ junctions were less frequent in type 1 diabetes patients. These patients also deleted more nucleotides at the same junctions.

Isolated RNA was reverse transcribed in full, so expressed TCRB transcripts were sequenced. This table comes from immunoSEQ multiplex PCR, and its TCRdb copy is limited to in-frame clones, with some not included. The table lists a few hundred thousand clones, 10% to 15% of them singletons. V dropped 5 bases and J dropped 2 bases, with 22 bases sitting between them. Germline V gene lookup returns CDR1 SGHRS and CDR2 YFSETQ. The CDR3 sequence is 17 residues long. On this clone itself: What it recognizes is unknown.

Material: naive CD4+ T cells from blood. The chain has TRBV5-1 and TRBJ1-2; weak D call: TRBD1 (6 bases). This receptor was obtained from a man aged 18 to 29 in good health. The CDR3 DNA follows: TGCGCCAGCAGAATGAAAACAGGGCAGTCCTTGAACTATGGCTACACCTTC. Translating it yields CASRMKTGQSLNYGYTF.